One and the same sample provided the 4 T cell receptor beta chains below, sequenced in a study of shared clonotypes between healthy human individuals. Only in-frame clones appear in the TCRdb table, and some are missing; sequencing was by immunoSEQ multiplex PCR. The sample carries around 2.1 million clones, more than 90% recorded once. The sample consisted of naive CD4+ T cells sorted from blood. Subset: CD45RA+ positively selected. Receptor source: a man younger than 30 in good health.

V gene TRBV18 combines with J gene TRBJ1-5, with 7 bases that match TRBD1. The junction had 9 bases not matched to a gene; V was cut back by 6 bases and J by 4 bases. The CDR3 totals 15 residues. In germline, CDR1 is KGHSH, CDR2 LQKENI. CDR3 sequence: CASSPDRVKNQPQHF. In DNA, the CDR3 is TGTGCCAGCTCCCCCGACAGGGTAAAAAATCAGCCCCAGCATTTT. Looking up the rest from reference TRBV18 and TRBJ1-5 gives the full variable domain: NAGVMQNPRHLVRRRGQEARLRCSPMKGHSHVYWYRQLPEEGLKFMVYLQKENIIDESGMPKERFSAEFPKEGPSILRIQQVVRGDSAAYFCASSPDRVKNQPQHFGDGTRLSIL.

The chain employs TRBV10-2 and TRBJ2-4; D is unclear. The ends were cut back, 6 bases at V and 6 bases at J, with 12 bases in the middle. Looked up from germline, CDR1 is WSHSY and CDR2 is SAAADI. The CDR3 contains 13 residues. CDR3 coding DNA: TGCGCCAGCAGATTAGTATCTGGAAACATTCAGTACTTC. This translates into CASRLVSGNIQYF.

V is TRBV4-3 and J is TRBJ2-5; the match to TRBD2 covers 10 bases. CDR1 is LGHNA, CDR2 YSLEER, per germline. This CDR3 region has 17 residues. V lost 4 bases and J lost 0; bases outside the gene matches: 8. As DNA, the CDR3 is TGCGCCAGCAGCCCCGAGGTCGGACTAGCGGACCAAGAGACCCAGTACTTC. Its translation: CASSPEVGLADQETQYF.

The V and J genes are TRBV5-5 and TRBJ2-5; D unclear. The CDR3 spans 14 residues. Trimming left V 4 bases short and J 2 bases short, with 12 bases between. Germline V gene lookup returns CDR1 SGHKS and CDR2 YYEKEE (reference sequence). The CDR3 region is CASSRQDRQETQYF. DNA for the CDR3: TGTGCCAGCAGCCGACAAGATCGGCAAGAGACCCAGTACTTC.